The sequence of this T cell receptor beta chain was determined in a study of T cell clones after liver transplantation. At the level of the study: HCV positivity affected three of eight recipients; the rest lacked autoimmune or viral indications. Blood was drawn pre-transplant, before withdrawal, and after full or failed withdrawal. Without induction therapy, subjects received standard immunosuppression until 12-24 months post-transplant.

The assay was immunoSEQ multiplex PCR, and TCRdb's table has in-frame clones only and misses some. Of roughly 55,000 clones in the sample, 84% are singletons; the top ten hold approximately 8%. V lost 5 bases, J lost 9 bases, and 10 bases stayed unmatched. CDR1 is SGHTA and CDR2 is FQGNSA in the germline V gene. This CDR3 contains 15 residues. A single count supports this clone. This TCR was sampled from a human donor who received a liver transplant. The sequencing used CD4+ T cells from blood, collected before liver transplant. The gene calls are TRBV7-2 and TRBJ2-7; 13 bases align to TRBD2. This chain's CDR3 is CASSQGLAGSLWQYF. The CDR3 coding sequence is TGTGCCAGCAGCCAGGGACTAGCGGGGAGCCTGTGGCAGTACTTC.